Given below is one TCR beta chain in context. This clone was detected only once. The clone's antigen remains unknown. The record has no base qualities; no much larger clone is one base away. The CDR3 regions of human TCRbeta chains were subjected to immunosequencing. On the authors' methods: Repertoire TCRs were checked for matches against a reference library of SARS-CoV-2-specific TCRs that had been generated using the MIRA antigen-specificity platform. Breadth was defined as the fraction of unique TCRs that were SARS-CoV-2-associated. Depth was defined as the fraction of total T cells that were SARS-CoV-2-associated. Using the MIRA data, each spike-specific TCR was assigned both to the spike region to which the TCR was reactive and to a CD4 or CD8 class. Log10-transformed breadth and depth values were compared by one-way ANOVA with Sidak's multiple comparisons tests. Imported from immuneACCESS, the table was reduced by TCRdb to in-frame sequences with V and J called. These copies leave out some clones; in studies compared against another copy, an unresolved V gene accounts for under half, and the cause of the remainder is not known. That table furnishes V, J and clone size, whereas the DNA furnished D and trimming. The sample records around 95,000 clones, 85% to 90% of which are singletons. Of the sample, less than 3.5% is held by the ten largest clones.

Trimming removed 1 base from V and 0 bases from J, leaving 9 bases between the germline ends. The CDR3 goes from the cysteine to the phenylalanine over 15 residues. Kept here is only the CDR3 DNA, which spans 45 bases and is read in frame from base 1. CDR1 is given as SGHTA and CDR2 as FQGNSA, both from the germline V gene. This record comes from a study of T cell responses to AZD1222 COVID-19 vaccine (dated by TCRdb to the early 2020s). Regarding the research as a whole: AZD1222 recipients given second doses at about 4 weeks or at about 12 weeks were pooled, since spike-specific TCR depth and breadth were not found to differ between the two schedules. A total of 230 to 250 trial participants underwent TCR sequencing, of whom approximately 210 received two doses of AZD1222 and 26 received two doses of the MenACWY control vaccine. Enrollment into the trials was organized by age into subgroups of 18-55, 56-69 and 70-plus years, and those subgroups contained approximately 160, 26 and 62 TCR-sequenced participants, respectively.

What the authors observed across the whole study: After two AZD1222 doses, spike-specific TCR breadth and depth were significantly higher than at day 0 and than in MenACWY recipients. Participants were mostly white British and included more females than males, and it was suggested by the authors that clonal diversity may have been underestimated. The 56-69-year group was small, and its depth increase did not reach significance, likely because of low power. Conclusions about previously exposed vaccinees are limited, since just six AZD1222 recipients were seropositive for SARS-CoV-2 at baseline. CD4 TCRs associated with the vaccine covered the entire spike protein, and the dominant responses were in regions 160-218 and 743-854. No day 14 peak-response samples were available, so repertoires were characterized only after the peak T cell response. Epitopes outside the regions mutated in the B.1.351 and B.1.1.7 variants were reportedly recognized by nearly half of the unique spike-specific TCRs.

In the paper's terms, the time point label means: baseline before first vaccination. Vaccinee samples came from UK trials COV001 and COV002, including a single-blind randomized controlled phase 2/3 trial of AZD1222 (ChAdOx1 nCoV-19) in healthy adults. Trial participant PBMC samples were collected at day 0 and day 28 after the second dose for TCRbeta chain sequencing. Sequenced material: peripheral blood, taken on day 0 of AZD1222 vaccination. The sequence is built from TRBV7-2 and TRBJ1-1; no D gene call is confident. The clonotype comes from an adult in good health. The CDR3 loop reads CASSLGHLMNTEAFF. The DNA sequence is given as TGTGCCAGCAGCTTAGGACATCTCATGAACACTGAAGCTTTCTTT. With the rest looked up from the reference TRBV7-2 and TRBJ1-1 genes rather than sequenced, the full variable domain is GAGVSQSPSNKVTEKGKDVELRCDPISGHTALYWYRQSLGQGLEFLIYFQGNSAPDKSGLPSDRFSAERTGGSVSTLTIQRTQQEDSAVYLCASSLGHLMNTEAFFGQGTRLTVV.